What follows is one TCR beta chain and its context. This record belongs to a study of control samples from healthy donors and cancer patients. Sequencing used immunoSEQ multiplex PCR; TCRdb keeps in-frame clones, though not all of them. The sample contains 150,000 to 200,000 clones, about 94% of which appear only once. This clonotype originated in a woman aged 40 to 50 in good health. Sequences were obtained from blood.

This CDR3 is CASSFGPRTEAFF. The CDR3 DNA reads TGTGCCAGCAGTTTCGGACCAAGGACTGAAGCTTTCTTT. J is TRBJ1-1 and V is TRBV12-3 or TRBV12-4; D call uncertain. The V end lost 3 bases, the J end lost 5 bases, and 10 bases lay between the germline ends. The CDR3 runs 13 residues.